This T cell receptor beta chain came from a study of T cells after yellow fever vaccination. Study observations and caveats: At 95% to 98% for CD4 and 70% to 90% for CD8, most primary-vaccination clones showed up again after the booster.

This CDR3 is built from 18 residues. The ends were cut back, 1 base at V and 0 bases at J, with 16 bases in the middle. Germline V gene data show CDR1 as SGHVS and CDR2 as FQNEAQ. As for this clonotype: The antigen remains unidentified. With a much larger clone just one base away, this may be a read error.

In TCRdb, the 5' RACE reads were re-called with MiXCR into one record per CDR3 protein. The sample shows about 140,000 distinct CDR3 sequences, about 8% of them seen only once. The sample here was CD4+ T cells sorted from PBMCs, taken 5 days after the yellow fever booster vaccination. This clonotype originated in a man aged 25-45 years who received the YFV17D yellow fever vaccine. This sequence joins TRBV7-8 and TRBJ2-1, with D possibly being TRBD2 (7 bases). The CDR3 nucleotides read TGTGCCAGCAGCTTAGAGGGGGGGCGGGCCAGCTCCTACAATGAGCAGTTCTTC. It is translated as CASSLEGGRASSYNEQFF.